A single sample gave rise to the 7 T cell receptor beta chains below, sequenced in a study of cytomegalovirus exposure and HLA in healthy donors. The PCR had 60 Vbeta and 13 Jbeta primers. The repertoire was sequenced with immunoSEQ multiplex PCR; TCRdb's copy has only in-frame clones and lacks some. The sample holds 100,000 to 150,000 clones; roughly 80% are singletons and the top ten take over 3%. Sequences were obtained from PBMCs. Receptor source: a woman between 40 and 55 years old in good health and CMV-seropositive.

The chain uses TRBV5-1 and TRBJ2-3; 14 positions agree with TRBD2. Germline loops: CDR1 SGHRS, CDR2 YFSETQ. V lost 2 bases, J lost 5 bases, and 7 bases stayed unmatched. The CDR3 totals 17 residues. CDR3 in DNA: TGCGCCAGCAGCTTAACCGGGACTAGCGGGAGCGGAGATACGCAGTATTTT. Protein product: CASSLTGTSGSGDTQYF.

CDR3 amino acids: CASSQGDLSTDTQYF. The CDR3 DNA reads TGTGCCAGCAGTCAGGGGGACCTGAGCACAGATACGCAGTATTTT. The chain combines TRBV28 with TRBJ2-3; 7 nucleotides align to TRBD1. The trim removed 5 bases at V and 0 bases at J, leaving 5 bases unmatched. The CDR3 spans 15 residues. CDR1 is MDHEN and CDR2 is SYDVKM in the germline V gene.

The gene calls are TRBV6-5 and TRBJ2-7; TRBD2 aligns across 13 bases. The CDR3 runs 15 residues. Trimming at V came to 6 bases and at J to 2 bases, leaving 4 bases not matched to a gene. Germline V CDR1 and CDR2: MNHEY, SVGAGI. As DNA, the CDR3 is TGTGCCAGCAGGGGGACTAGCGGGACCACCTACGAGCAGTACTTC. Encoded protein: CASRGTSGTTYEQYF.

The chain has TRBV4-3 and TRBJ2-3, with 8 bases fitting TRBD2. V was pared by 0 bases and J by 1 base, with 15 bases of the junction left unmatched. CDR1 is LGHNA and CDR2 is YSLEER in the germline V gene. This CDR3 is 20 amino acids long. CDR3 in DNA: TGCGCCAGCAGCCAAGATTCGGGAGGGTTTGGCTCGGGGGGCACAGATACGCAGTATTTT. Protein product: CASSQDSGGFGSGGTDTQYF.

The chain employs TRBV28 and TRBJ1-5, with D possibly TRBD1 on 5 matching bases. Trimming removed 4 bases from V and 3 bases from J, with 13 bases in between. The CDR3 contains 15 residues. Germline values: CDR1 MDHEN, CDR2 SYDVKM. For the CDR3, the DNA is TGTGCCAGCAGTTCCGGGTCAGGGTTCAATCAGCCCCAGCATTTT. Protein product: CASSSGSGFNQPQHF.

The V and J genes are TRBV13 and TRBJ1-4; 10 positions match TRBD1. The CDR3 extends over 15 amino acids. Trimming took 4 bases from V and 8 from J; bases not matched to a gene: 7. The germline V gene encodes CDR1 PRHDT and CDR2 FYEKMQ (reference sequence). The CDR3 loop is CASSSRDRGGEKLFF. In nucleotides, the CDR3 is TGTGCCAGCAGCTCCCGGGACAGGGGAGGCGAAAAACTGTTTTTT.

The chain recombines TRBV9 with TRBJ1-1, with TRBD1 as a possible D gene (5 bases). This CDR3 spans 14 amino acids. Germline V lookup: CDR1 SGDLS, CDR2 YYNGEE. The germline V and J ends were trimmed by 7 bases and 3 bases, with 16 bases remaining between them. The CDR3 is CASGSTGVDTEAFF. The CDR3 coding sequence is TGTGCCAGCGGCAGCACGGGGGTAGACACTGAAGCTTTCTTT.